This T cell receptor beta chain came from a study of shared T cell receptors in the human thymus (dated by TCRdb to about 2021). Background for the entire study: The study examined how the human thymus generates shared, self-reactive T-cell receptor alpha chains.

Libraries were prepared through the immunoSEQ multiplex PCR assay. The source is immuneACCESS, and TCRdb retained only in-frame sequences with V and J called. Part of the clones is not carried over; for the studies checked, unresolved V genes explain less than half of this, and the remainder is unexplained. This sample lists 550,000 to 800,000 clones; roughly 88% were detected once. Of the sample, roughly 0.01% falls within the top ten clones. Its CDR3 holds 16 amino acids, cysteine through phenylalanine. The kept DNA is CDR3 alone, 48 bases in frame from the first base. Unmatched junction bases come to 9, with V trimmed by 5 bases and J by 1 base. CDR1 and CDR2, looked up from the germline V gene (reference sequence), are MNHEY and SMNVEV. In its sample, this clone was seen once. This clone's antigen is unknown. Within one base of it there is no much larger clone, and no base qualities were kept. Separately, the same data were catalogued under a study of human thymus T cells. As described in the second report: Immunologically healthy infants undergoing open corrective cardiac surgery for congenital heart defects in Finland were used as donors. The thymus tissue came from surgical resects taken out during corrective cardiac surgery. Usage of V and J gene segments appeared to be biased in both the thymic and the peripheral blood repertoires. The related research found that thymic TCR repertoires overlapped highly between unrelated individuals. The study described the TCR alpha and beta repertoires in fewer than 10 infant thymus samples and a few matching peripheral blood samples. Donor ages ranging from roughly 6 to 250 days were recorded, and several male and a couple of female infants were included in the cohort. Thymocytes were freed from the tissue by mechanical means and kept at -70 degrees C as pellets of roughly 9-33 million cells. A QIAsymphony instrument was used to extract genomic DNA from frozen cell pellets. The immunoSEQ multiplex PCR assay was used to amplify the TCRB and TCRAD loci from a standardized amount of quality-controlled genomic DNA. The V(D)J region was spanned by amplicons of a length sufficient to cover the CDR3 and to identify V and J genes. Amplicon sequencing was performed on an Illumina platform through the commercial immunoSEQ service. Corrections for primer bias and sequencing errors followed previously described methods, while TCRAD and TCRB definitions were based on the IMGT database. The repertoires were analysed using immunoSEQ Analyzer 3.0 and VDJTools for basic statistics, V/J segment usage, diversity estimates, rarefaction and pairwise overlap. Diversity was estimated using the Chao1, ChaoE, Efron-Thisted, Shannon and inverse Simpson indices, and was also estimated on datasets down-sampled to the size of the smallest sample. Repertoire overlap was determined by strict matching of CDR3 nucleotide sequence, V gene and J gene, and Jaccard-based multidimensional scaling clustering was applied. On average, roughly 850,000 unique TCRB clonotypes were obtained from thymus samples, compared with about 84,000 from blood samples.

The clonotype was recovered from a girl under three years old with a congenital heart defect. Donor details come from another sample of the same person, matched by shared clones. Here the chain combines TRBV27 and TRBJ2-5, and TRBD1 aligns with 8 junction nucleotides. Sequenced sample: thymocytes. The DNA sequence is as follows: TGTGCCAGCAGTCCCGGGACAGGTGAGGCCCAAGAGACCCAGTACTTC. Translated, this is CASSPGTGEAQETQYF.